This T cell receptor (beta chain) comes out of a study of OX40 agonist ivuxolimab in advanced cancers. Study-level points and caveats: Partly responding patients at 0.1-3.0 mg/kg showed some of the smallest clonal expansion.

V was clipped by 4 bases and J by 4 bases; unmatched bases: 10. Germline V gene sequence: CDR1 ENHRY, CDR2 SYGVKD. The CDR3 has 16 residues. Here immunoSEQ multiplex PCR was the method, and the copy in TCRdb shows in-frame clones only, minus some. The sample shows under 95,000 clones, over 90% of them seen only once. Concerning this clone itself: Antigen specificity is unknown.

The sample in question was CD4+ or CD8+ T cells sorted from blood, obtained in a trial of the OX40 agonist ivuxolimab. This receptor was obtained from an adult with an advanced solid tumor such as melanoma, head and neck, liver or kidney cancer. The V call is TRBV10-3, the J call TRBJ2-1; 7 nucleotides line up with TRBD1. The CDR3 DNA is TGTGCCATCAGTGGGATGGACAGGAAAATATACAATGAGCAGTTCTTC. This translates into CAISGMDRKIYNEQFF.